This record covers a single T cell receptor beta chain. Original data processing: Reference gene primers were amplified, and this amplification served to estimate nucleated cell counts. Assay used: immunoSEQ multiplex PCR; TCRdb lists only in-frame clones, some missing. The DNA was the basis for D and trimming; V, J and clone size are from that table. The data contain approximately 200,000 clones, approximately 90% of them seen just once; the ten biggest clones take up less than 3.5%. The sample comes from a study of blood T cell repertoires in COVID-19. The V gene end was trimmed by 4 bases and the J gene end by 1 base; junction bases not matched to a gene: 5. This CDR3 has 17 amino acids. CDR1 PRHDT and CDR2 FYEKMQ come from the germline V gene (reference sequence).

Sequenced: peripheral blood. The receptor's source is a young man with COVID-19, enrolled during active disease. This sequence joins TRBV13 and TRBJ1-3; TRBD1 matches 12 bases. This CDR3 is CASSSSGQGASGNTIYF. CDR3 coding DNA: TGTGCCAGCAGCTCTTCGGGACAGGGGGCTTCTGGAAACACCATATATTTT.